The source of this T cell receptor (beta chain) is a study of blood T cell repertoires in COVID-19. Original processing notes: Amplification of reference gene primers provided the estimated nucleated cell counts. The repertoire was sequenced with immunoSEQ multiplex PCR; TCRdb's copy has only in-frame clones and lacks some. V and J calls and clone size are given by that table; D and trimming were obtained from the DNA. Among 450,000 to 500,000 clones listed, 88% were seen once. This clone was detected only once. Enrolled through a virtual design, the participants were between roughly 18 and 90 years of age and came from 24 US areas. Allocation to cohorts depended on clinical history reported by the participants. The CDR3 loop spans 16 amino acids. V was pared by 1 base and J by 0 bases, with 12 bases between. Germline CDR1 and CDR2: LGHDT and YNNKEL (reference sequence).

The source is a woman aged 60-70 years who had recovered from COVID-19. The chain is built from TRBV3-1 (or the pseudogene TRBV3-2) and TRBJ1-2, with D possibly being TRBD1 (5 bases). The sequencing input was PBMCs or T cells enriched from blood (not recorded which). The DNA of the CDR3 is TGTGCCAGCAGCCAAGCCTCGGCAGGGTCTAACTATGGCTACACCTTC. Translated, it gives CASSQASAGSNYGYTF.